This TCR beta chain was recorded in a study of identical twins. Study observations and caveats: Insertions were fewer in abundant cord blood beta clonotypes, whereas memory repertoires showed none of this pattern.

TCRdb used MiXCR to reprocess the 5' RACE reads, holding one entry per CDR3 protein. The sample has approximately 190,000 distinct CDR3 sequences; 15% to 20% are singletons. This clonotype was detected ten times or more. Its matching antigen is unknown. J gave up 2 bases and V 5 bases, and 3 bases lay outside the gene matches. CDR3 size: 13 residues. Healthy Caucasians alone served as donors. The same specimen was also included in a second study, on T cells expressing NK-cell markers.

The clonotype originates from a woman between 18 and 29 years old in good health. V and J are TRBV12-3 or TRBV12-4 and TRBJ2-7, with 7 bases aligning to TRBD2. The sample taken for sequencing was CD8+ T cells sorted from blood. The DNA of the CDR3 is TGTGCCAGCAGTCCGGGGGGTCCCTACGAGCAGTACTTC. It translates to CASSPGGPYEQYF.